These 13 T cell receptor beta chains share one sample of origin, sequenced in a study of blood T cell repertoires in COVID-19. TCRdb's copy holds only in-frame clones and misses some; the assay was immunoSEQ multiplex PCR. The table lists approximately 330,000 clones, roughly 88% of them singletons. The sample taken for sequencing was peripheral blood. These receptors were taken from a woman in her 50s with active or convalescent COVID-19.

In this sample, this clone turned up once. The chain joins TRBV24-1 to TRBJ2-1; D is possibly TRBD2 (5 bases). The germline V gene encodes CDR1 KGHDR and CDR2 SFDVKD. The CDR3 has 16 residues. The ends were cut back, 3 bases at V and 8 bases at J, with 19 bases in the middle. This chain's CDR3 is CATSDKGSGKSDEQFF. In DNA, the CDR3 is TGTGCCACCAGTGATAAAGGGAGCGGTAAGAGCGATGAGCAGTTCTTC.

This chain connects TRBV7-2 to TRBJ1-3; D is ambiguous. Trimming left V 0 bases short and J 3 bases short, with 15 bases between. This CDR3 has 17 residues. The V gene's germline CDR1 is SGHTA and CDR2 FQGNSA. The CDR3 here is CASSLAPGNEGGNTIYF. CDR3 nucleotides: TGTGCCAGCAGCTTAGCGCCGGGGAATGAGGGTGGAAACACCATATATTTT.

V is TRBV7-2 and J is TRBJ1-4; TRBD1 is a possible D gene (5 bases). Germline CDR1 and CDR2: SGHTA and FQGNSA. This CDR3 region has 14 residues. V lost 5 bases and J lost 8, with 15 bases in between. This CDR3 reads CASSLRADGEKLFF. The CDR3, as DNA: TGTGCCAGCAGCCTCAGGGCAGACGGGGAAAAACTGTTTTTT.

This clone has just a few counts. The CDR3 DNA reads TGTGCCAGCAGCTTAATTGGCGGGCAGACTTTCCGACCTTCCCTCCTCCTCCACTTT. Protein sequence: CASSLIGGQTFRPSLLLHF. V is TRBV7-2 and J is TRBJ1-6; D is uncertain. The CDR3 consists of 19 residues. Germline V CDR1 and CDR2: SGHTA, FQGNSA. Trimming shortened V by 2 bases and J by 15 bases, and 32 bases separated the two germline ends. Supplemented by reference TRBV7-2 and TRBJ1-6, the full variable domain reads GAGVSQSPSNKVTEKGKDVELRCDPISGHTALYWYRQSLGQGLEFLIYFQGNSAPDKSGLPSDRFSAERTGGSVSTLTIQRTQQEDSAVYLCASSLIGGQTFRPSLLLHFGNGTRLTVT.

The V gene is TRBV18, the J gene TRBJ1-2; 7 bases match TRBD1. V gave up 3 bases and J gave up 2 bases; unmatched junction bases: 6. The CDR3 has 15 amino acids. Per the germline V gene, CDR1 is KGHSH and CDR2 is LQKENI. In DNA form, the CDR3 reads TGTGCCAGCTCACCTACTGGACAGGTGAACTATGGCTACACCTTC. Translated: CASSPTGQVNYGYTF.

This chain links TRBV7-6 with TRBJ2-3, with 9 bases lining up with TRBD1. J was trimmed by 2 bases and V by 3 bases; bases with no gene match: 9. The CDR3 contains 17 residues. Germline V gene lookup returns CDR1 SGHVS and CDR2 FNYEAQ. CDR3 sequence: CASSFSSGTGITDTQYF. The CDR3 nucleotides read TGTGCCAGCAGCTTCTCCTCCGGGACAGGGATCACAGATACGCAGTATTTT.

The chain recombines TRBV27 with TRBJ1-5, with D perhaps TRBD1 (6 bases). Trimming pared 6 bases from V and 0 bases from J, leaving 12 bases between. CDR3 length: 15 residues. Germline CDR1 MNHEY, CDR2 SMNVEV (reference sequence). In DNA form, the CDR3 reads TGTGCCAGCAGAGCAGACAGGTATAGCAATCAGCCCCAGCATTTT. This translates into CASRADRYSNQPQHF.

The CDR3 coding sequence is TGTGCCAGCAGTTTTGCTGGGCCCGTTTCCGAAGCTTTCTTT. Translating it yields CASSFAGPVSEAFF. The gene calls are TRBV27 and TRBJ1-1; the D is unclear. Germline assignment: CDR1 MNHEY and CDR2 SMNVEV (reference sequence). V was cut by 3 bases and J by 8 bases, with 16 bases left in between. The CDR3 length is 14 residues.

The CDR3 region is CASSQDASGAATQYF. The CDR3 bases are TGTGCCAGCAGCCAAGATGCTAGCGGGGCCGCGACCCAGTACTTC. This sequence joins TRBV4-2 and TRBJ2-5; 9 nucleotides match TRBD2. CDR3 length: 15 residues. Germline trimming cut 0 bases from V and 7 bases from J; bases unmatched to any gene: 6. CDR1 and CDR2 (germline): LGHNA, YNFKEQ.

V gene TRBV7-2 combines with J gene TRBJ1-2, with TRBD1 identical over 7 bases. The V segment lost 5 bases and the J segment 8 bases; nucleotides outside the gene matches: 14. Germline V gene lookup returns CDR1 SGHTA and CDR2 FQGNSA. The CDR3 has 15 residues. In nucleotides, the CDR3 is TGTGCCAGCAGCCTGAGGACAGGACTCTCTTTGGGCTACACCTTC. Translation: CASSLRTGLSLGYTF.

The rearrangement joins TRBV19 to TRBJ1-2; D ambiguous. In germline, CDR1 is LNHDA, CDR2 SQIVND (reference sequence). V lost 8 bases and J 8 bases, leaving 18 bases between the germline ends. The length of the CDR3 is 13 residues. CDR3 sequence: CASDSTFSMGYTF. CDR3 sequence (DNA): TGTGCCAGTGATTCGACATTTTCTATGGGCTACACCTTC. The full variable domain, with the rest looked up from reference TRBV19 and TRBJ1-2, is DGGITQSPKYLFRKEGQNVTLSCEQNLNHDAMYWYRQDPGQGLRLIYYSQIVNDFQKGDIAEGYSVSREKKESFPLTVTSAQKNPTAFYLCASDSTFSMGYTFGSGTRLTVV.

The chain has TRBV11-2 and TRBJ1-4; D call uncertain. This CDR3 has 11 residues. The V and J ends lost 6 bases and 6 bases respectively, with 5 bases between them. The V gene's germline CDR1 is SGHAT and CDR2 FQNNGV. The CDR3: CASSVYEKLFF. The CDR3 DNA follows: TGTGCCAGCAGTGTATATGAAAAACTGTTTTTT.

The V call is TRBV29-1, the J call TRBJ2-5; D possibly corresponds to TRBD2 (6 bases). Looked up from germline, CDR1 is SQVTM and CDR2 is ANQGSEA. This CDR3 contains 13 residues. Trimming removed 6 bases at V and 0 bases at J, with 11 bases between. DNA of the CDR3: TGCAGCGTCCCACGGGAGTACCAAGAGACCCAGTACTTC. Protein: CSVPREYQETQYF.